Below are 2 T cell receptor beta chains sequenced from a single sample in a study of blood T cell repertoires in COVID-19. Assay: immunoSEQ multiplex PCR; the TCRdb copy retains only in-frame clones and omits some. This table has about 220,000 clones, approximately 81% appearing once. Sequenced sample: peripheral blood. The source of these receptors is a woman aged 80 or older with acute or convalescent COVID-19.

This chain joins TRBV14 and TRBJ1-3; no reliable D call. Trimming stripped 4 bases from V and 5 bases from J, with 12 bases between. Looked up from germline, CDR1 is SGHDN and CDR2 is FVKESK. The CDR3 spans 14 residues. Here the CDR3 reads CASSLDPGRNTIYF. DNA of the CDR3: TGTGCCAGCAGCCTCGACCCAGGCAGAAACACCATATATTTT.

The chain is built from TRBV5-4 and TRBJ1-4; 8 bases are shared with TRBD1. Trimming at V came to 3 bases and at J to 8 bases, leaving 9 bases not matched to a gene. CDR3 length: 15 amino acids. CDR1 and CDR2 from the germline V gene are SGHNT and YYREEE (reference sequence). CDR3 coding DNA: TGTGCCAGCAGCTACTGGACAGGGTACGGCGAAAAACTGTTTTTT. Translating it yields CASSYWTGYGEKLFF.